Listed below are T cell receptor beta chains from one sample, sequenced in a study of technical replicates of blood from four donors. Sequencing used immunoSEQ multiplex PCR; TCRdb keeps in-frame clones, though not all of them. The sample gives roughly 71,000 clones, 95% to 96% of which show up once; about 0.25% is in the top ten. Input material: T cells isolated from PBMCs. The receptors were gathered from a human donor in good health. Each CDR3 is given with its conserved first and last residue. The order of the fields is CDR3 DNA, CDR3 protein, J gene, V gene, D gene, clone size. The D gene is left open where the match is weak. Size is omitted from some rows. Given values are once, few, many or a class for expanded clones.

TGCGCCAGCAGCCCTGAGACAGGGTTGGAGACCCAGTACTTC,CASSPETGLETQYF,TRBJ2-5,TRBV5-1,TRBD1,NA
TGTGCCAGCAGCCATTTGCAGGGGAATGGCTACACCTTC,CASSHLQGNGYTF,TRBJ1-2,TRBV9,NA,NA
TGCGCCAGCAGCTCCCCCGCGGCAACAGATACGCAGTATTTT,CASSSPAATDTQYF,TRBJ2-3,TRBV4-1,NA,NA
TGTGCCAGCAGTGAAGGGCAGGGCAGTGGCTACACCTTC,CASSEGQGSGYTF,TRBJ1-2,TRBV2,NA,NA
TGTGCCAGCAGCGCGGGACTAGCGGGGGGAGATACGCAGTATTTT,CASSAGLAGGDTQYF,TRBJ2-3,TRBV5-6,TRBD2,NA
TGTGCCAGCAGCCCCGGGACAGCGAATCCATACGAGCAGTACTTC,CASSPGTANPYEQYF,TRBJ2-7,TRBV11-3,TRBD1,NA
TGTGCCAGCAGCCAAGATTTACGGGGGGCTCAGCCCCAGCATTTT,CASSQDLRGAQPQHF,TRBJ1-5,TRBV4-2,NA,NA
TGTGCCAGCAGCTTAGGCGGGAGGGGGGGTTACAATGAGCAGTTCTTC,CASSLGGRGGYNEQFF,TRBJ2-1,TRBV7-6,TRBD2,once
TGTGCCAGCAGCTTAGTGGGCGGGGGAAACTATGGCTACACCTTC,CASSLVGGGNYGYTF,TRBJ1-2,TRBV7-2,NA,NA
TGTGCCAGCAGTTCATTGGCGCGGGGACCACCCTACGAGCAGTACTTC,CASSSLARGPPYEQYF,TRBJ2-7,TRBV28,NA,NA
TGCGCCAGCAGCCCCGGGACTAGCGGACTCACCGGGGAGCTGTTTTTT,CASSPGTSGLTGELFF,TRBJ2-2,TRBV5-1,TRBD2,NA
TGTGCCAGCAGCTTAGTACCGTCGAGGCTAGGGAGCTCCTACGAGCAGTACTTC,CASSLVPSRLGSSYEQYF,TRBJ2-7,TRBV11-2,NA,NA
TGTGCCAGCAGCGTAGGTGGGACAGGGAGTTTCGAGCAGTACTTC,CASSVGGTGSFEQYF,TRBJ2-7,TRBV9,TRBD1,NA
TGTGCCAGCAGTCCCTCTACGACCGCAGGGAACTATGGCTACACCTTC,CASSPSTTAGNYGYTF,TRBJ1-2,TRBV25-1,NA,NA
TGTGCCAGCAGTTCACATCTTAGACATGCGACTACGAACACTGAAGCTTTCTTT,CASSSHLRHATTNTEAFF,TRBJ1-1,TRBV27,NA,NA
TGTGCCAGCAGCTACGGGACTAGCGGGAGCGAGCAGTTCTTC,CASSYGTSGSEQFF,TRBJ2-1,TRBV7-9,TRBD2,NA
TGCGCCAGCAGCATCGAAGAGACCCAGTACTTC,CASSIEETQYF,TRBJ2-5,TRBV5-1,NA,NA
TGTGCCAGCGGACTTCCTGGAACAGATACGCAGTATTTT,CASGLPGTDTQYF,TRBJ2-3,TRBV6-6,NA,NA
TGTGCCATCAGTACTCTAGCGGGAGGTTTCCGCGAGCAGTACTTC,CAISTLAGGFREQYF,TRBJ2-7,TRBV10-3,TRBD2,NA
TGCAGCGTTGAACACCGGGACAGAGCCTACGAGCAGTACTTC,CSVEHRDRAYEQYF,TRBJ2-7,TRBV29-1,TRBD1,NA
TGTGCCAGCAGGGTAGCGGGAGGGGCTGAGCAGTTCTTC,CASRVAGGAEQFF,TRBJ2-1,TRBV6-6,TRBD2,NA
TGTGCCAGCAGGTCCAGCGGGAGTCCCTACAATGAGCAGTTCTTC,CASRSSGSPYNEQFF,TRBJ2-1,TRBV7-9,TRBD2,NA
TGCGCCAGCAGTCCATCTCGGGGACTAGCGGGAGTCTATTTT,CASSPSRGLAGVYF,TRBJ2-3,TRBV10-1,TRBD2,NA
TGTGCCAGCAGCCTAGCGGAGGGCTACGAGCAGTACTTC,CASSLAEGYEQYF,TRBJ2-7,TRBV7-9,TRBD2,NA
TGTGCCAGCAGGCGACAGGAAAACACTGAAGCTTTCTTT,CASRRQENTEAFF,TRBJ1-1,TRBV6-5,NA,once
TGCGCCAGCAGCTCCGGACAGGAACCGAACACTGAAGCTTTCTTT,CASSSGQEPNTEAFF,TRBJ1-1,TRBV5-1,TRBD1,NA
TGTGCCAGTAGTTTGCCGGGGAGGGCCCCTAATTCACCCCTCCACTTT,CASSLPGRAPNSPLHF,TRBJ1-6,TRBV19,NA,NA